Sequencing of this TCR beta chain was carried out in a study of cytomegalovirus exposure and HLA in healthy donors. Whole-study context: An earlier analysis identified 110 million or so unique TCR beta sequences in some 170 million T cells. The study's early data release held roughly 90 million unique TCRs from HLA-typed donors.

This clone was seen only once. The CDR3 runs 18 residues. CDR1 is SGHNT and CDR2 is YYREEE in the germline V gene (reference sequence). The V gene end was trimmed by 4 bases and the J gene end by 3 bases; junction bases not matched to a gene: 16. PCR amplification relied on 60 Vbeta primers (plus 13 Jbeta primers). Clones were sequenced by immunoSEQ multiplex PCR, and TCRdb holds only the in-frame ones, with some missing. Of 150,000 to 200,000 clones in the sample, 84% were seen once. V gene TRBV5-4 combines with J gene TRBJ1-2; 9 bases fit TRBD1. Sequencing was performed on PBMCs. The receptor's source is a boy aged 5-17 years in good health and CMV-seronegative. The CDR3 DNA follows: TGTGCCAGCAGCGCACGAGGGACAGGGTGGGAGCTAGACTATGGCTACACCTTC. Residues: CASSARGTGWELDYGYTF. The full variable domain, its missing parts supplied by reference TRBV5-4 and TRBJ1-2, is ETGVTQSPTHLIKTRGQQVTLRCSSQSGHNTVSWYQQALGQGPQFIFQYYREEENGRGNFPPRFSGLQFPNYSSELNVNALELDDSALYLCASSARGTGWELDYGYTFGSGTRLTVV.